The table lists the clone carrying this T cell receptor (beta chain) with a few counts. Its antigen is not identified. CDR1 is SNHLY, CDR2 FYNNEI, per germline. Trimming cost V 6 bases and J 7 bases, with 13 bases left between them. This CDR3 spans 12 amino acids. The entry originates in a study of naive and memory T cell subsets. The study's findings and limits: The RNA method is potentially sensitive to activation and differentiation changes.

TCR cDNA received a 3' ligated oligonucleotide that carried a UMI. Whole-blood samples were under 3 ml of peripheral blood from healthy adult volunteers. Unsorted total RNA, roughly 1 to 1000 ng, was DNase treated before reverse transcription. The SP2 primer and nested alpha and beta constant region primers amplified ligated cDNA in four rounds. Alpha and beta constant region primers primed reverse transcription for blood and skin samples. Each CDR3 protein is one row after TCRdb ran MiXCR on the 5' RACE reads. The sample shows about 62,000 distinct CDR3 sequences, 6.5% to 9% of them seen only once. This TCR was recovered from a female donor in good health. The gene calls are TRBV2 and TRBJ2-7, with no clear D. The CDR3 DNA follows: TGTGCCAGCAGAGGTTCCCGGATTGAGCAGTACTTC. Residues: CASRGSRIEQYF.